The 3 T cell receptor beta chains below were found in one sample sequenced in a study of technical replicates of blood from a handful of donors. Profiled with immunoSEQ multiplex PCR; TCRdb holds only in-frame clones, not every one. The table lists some 80,000 clones, about 91% of them singletons. The specimen sequenced was T cells isolated from PBMCs. The receptors were gathered from a human donor in good health.

The chain links TRBV7-9 to TRBJ2-7; 9 positions match TRBD2. This CDR3 spans 14 amino acids. The germline V gene encodes CDR1 SEHNR and CDR2 FQNEAQ (reference sequence). With V trimmed by 7 bases and J by 1 base, 5 bases remained unmatched. Here the CDR3 reads CASTPSGRSYEQYF. In DNA, the CDR3 is TGTGCCAGCACCCCGAGCGGGAGGTCCTACGAGCAGTACTTC. The complete variable domain, with remaining parts taken from reference TRBV7-9 and TRBJ2-7, reads DTGVSQNPRHKITKRGQNVTFRCDPISEHNRLYWYRQTLGQGPEFLTYFQNEAQLEKSRLLSDRFSAERPKGSFSTLEIQRTEQGDSAMYLCASTPSGRSYEQYFGPGTRLTVT.

The chain carries TRBV29-1 and TRBJ1-1; 8 bases are shared with TRBD1. This CDR3 has 12 amino acids. Germline CDR1 SQVTM, CDR2 ANQGSEA. V trimming: 7 bases; J trimming: 4 bases; junction bases outside the gene matches: 5. This CDR3 is CSEYRGGTEAFF. The CDR3 bases are TGCAGCGAGTACAGGGGGGGCACTGAAGCTTTCTTT.

The sample holds one count of this clone. The chain has TRBV7-9 and TRBJ1-2, with TRBD1 matching 9 bases. V lost 5 bases, J lost 4 bases, and 8 bases stayed unmatched. CDR3 size: 15 residues. The germline V gene encodes CDR1 SEHNR and CDR2 FQNEAQ (reference sequence). The CDR3 loop reads CASSTTGGAGYGYTF. The CDR3 nucleotides read TGTGCCAGCAGCACCACAGGGGGCGCTGGCTATGGCTACACCTTC.